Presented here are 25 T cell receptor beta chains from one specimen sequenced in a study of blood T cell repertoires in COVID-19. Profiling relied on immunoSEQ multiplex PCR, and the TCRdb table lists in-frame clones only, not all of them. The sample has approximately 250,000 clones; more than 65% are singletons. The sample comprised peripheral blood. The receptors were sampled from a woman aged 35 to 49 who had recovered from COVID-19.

Written as DNA, the CDR3 is TGTGCCAGCTCACTTGACAGGGGGAGCGACACTGAAGCTTTCTTT. It codes for CASSLDRGSDTEAFF. V usage is TRBV18 and J usage is TRBJ1-1; 9 nucleotides match TRBD1. J gave up 3 bases and V 4 bases, and 6 bases lay outside the gene matches. Per the germline V gene, CDR1 is KGHSH and CDR2 is LQKENI. The CDR3 has 15 amino acids.

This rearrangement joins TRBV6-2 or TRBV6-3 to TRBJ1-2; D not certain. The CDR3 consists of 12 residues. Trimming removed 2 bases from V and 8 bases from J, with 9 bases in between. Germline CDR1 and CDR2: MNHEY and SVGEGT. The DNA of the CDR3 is TGTGCCAGCAGTTACCAGACTTACGGCTACACCTTC. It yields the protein CASSYQTYGYTF.

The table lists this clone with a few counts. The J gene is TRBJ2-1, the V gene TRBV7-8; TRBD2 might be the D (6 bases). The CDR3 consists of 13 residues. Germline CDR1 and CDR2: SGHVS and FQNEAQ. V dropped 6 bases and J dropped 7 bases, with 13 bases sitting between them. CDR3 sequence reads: CASRFAGRNEQFF. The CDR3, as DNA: TGTGCCAGCAGATTCGCGGGGAGAAATGAGCAGTTCTTC.

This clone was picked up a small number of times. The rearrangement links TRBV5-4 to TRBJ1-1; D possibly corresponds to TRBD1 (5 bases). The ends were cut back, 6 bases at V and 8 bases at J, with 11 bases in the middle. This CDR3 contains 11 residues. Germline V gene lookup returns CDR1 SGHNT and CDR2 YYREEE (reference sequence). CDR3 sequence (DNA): TGTGCCAGCATCGGGGGAGGGGAAGCTTTCTTT. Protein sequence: CASIGGGEAFF.

CDR3 sequence reads: CASSLLQGNYGYTF. The CDR3 coding sequence is TGTGCCAGCAGCTTGTTACAGGGTAACTATGGCTACACCTTC. This sequence joins TRBV5-6 and TRBJ1-2; D may be TRBD1 (6 bases). V was clipped by 1 base and J by 1 base, with 8 bases between them. Looked up from germline, CDR1 is SGHDT and CDR2 is YYEEEE. This CDR3 is built from 14 residues. The full variable domain, its missing parts supplied by reference TRBV5-6 and TRBJ1-2, is DAGVTQSPTHLIKTRGQQVTLRCSPKSGHDTVSWYQQALGQGPQFIFQYYEEEERQRGNFPDRFSGHQFPNYSSELNVNALLLGDSALYLCASSLLQGNYGYTFGSGTRLTVV.

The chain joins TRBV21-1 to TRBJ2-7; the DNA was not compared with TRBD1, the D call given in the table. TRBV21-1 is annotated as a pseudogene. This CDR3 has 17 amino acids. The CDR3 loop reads CASSKLSDRGFSYEQYF. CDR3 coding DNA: TGTGCCAGCAGCAAACTAAGCGACAGGGGCTTCTCCTACGAGCAGTACTTC.

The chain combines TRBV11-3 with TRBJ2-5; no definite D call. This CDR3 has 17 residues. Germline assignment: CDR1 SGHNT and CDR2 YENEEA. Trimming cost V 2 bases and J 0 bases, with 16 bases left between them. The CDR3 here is CASSLRLTDTYQETQYF. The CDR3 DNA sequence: TGTGCCAGCAGCTTAAGGTTAACAGACACGTACCAAGAGACCCAGTACTTC.

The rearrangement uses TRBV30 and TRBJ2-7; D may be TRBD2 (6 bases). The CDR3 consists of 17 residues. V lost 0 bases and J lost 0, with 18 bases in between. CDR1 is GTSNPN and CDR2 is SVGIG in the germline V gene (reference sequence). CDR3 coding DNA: TGTGCCTGGAGTGTACGACTAGTCGGGGCAGGCTCCTACGAGCAGTACTTC. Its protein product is CAWSVRLVGAGSYEQYF.

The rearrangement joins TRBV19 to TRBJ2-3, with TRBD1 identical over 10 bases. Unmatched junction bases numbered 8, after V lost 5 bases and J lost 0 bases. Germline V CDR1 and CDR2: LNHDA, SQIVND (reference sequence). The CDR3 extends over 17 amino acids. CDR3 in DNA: TGTGCCAGTAGTCAGGGGACAGGGGCCCGCAGCACAGATACGCAGTATTTT. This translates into CASSQGTGARSTDTQYF.

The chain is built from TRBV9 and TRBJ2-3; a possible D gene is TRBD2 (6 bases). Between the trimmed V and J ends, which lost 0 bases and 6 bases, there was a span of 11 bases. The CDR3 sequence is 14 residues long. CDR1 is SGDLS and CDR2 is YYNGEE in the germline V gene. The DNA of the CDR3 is TGTGCCAGCAGCGTAGTCTCGGGACTGGATACGCAGTATTTT. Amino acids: CASSVVSGLDTQYF. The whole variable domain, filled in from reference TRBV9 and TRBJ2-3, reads DSGVTQTPKHLITATGQRVTLRCSPRSGDLSVYWYQQSLDQGLQFLIQYYNGEERAKGNILERFSAQQFPDLHSELNLSSLELGDSALYFCASSVVSGLDTQYFGPGTRLTVL.

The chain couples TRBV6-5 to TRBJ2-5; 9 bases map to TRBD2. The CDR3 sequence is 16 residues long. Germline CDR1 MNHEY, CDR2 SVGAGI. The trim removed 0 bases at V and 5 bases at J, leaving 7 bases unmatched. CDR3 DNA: TGTGCCAGCAGTTACTCTACTGGCGGGGGGGCGGAGACCCAGTACTTC. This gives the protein CASSYSTGGGAETQYF.

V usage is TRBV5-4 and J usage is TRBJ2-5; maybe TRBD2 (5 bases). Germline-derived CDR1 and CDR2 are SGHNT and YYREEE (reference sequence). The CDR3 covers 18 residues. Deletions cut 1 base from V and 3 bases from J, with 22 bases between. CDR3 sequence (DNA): TGTGCCAGCAGCTTGAGTCGGCGGCGTTCGGAGGATAAAGAGACCCAGTACTTC. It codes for CASSLSRRRSEDKETQYF.

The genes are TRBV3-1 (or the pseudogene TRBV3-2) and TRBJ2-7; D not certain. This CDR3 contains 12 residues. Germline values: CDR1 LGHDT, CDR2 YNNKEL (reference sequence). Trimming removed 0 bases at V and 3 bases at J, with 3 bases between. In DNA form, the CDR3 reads TGTGCCAGCAGCCAAGATCACTACGAGCAGTACTTC. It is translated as CASSQDHYEQYF.

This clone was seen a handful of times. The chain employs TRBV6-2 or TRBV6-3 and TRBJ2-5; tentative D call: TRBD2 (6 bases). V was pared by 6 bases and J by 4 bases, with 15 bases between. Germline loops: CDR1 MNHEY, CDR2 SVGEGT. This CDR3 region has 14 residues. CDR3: CASSIMEGLETQYF. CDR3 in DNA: TGTGCCAGCAGCATTATGGAGGGTCTAGAGACCCAGTACTTC.

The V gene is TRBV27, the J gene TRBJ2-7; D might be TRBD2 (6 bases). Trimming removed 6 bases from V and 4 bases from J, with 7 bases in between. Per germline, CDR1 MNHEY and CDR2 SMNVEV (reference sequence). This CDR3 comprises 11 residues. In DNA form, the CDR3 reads TGTGCCAGCAGGGGGGGATACGAGCAGTACTTC. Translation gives CASRGGYEQYF.

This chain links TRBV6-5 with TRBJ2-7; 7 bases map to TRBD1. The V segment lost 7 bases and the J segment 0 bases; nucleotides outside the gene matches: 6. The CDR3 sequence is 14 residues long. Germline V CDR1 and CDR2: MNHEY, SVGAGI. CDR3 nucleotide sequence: TGTGCCAGCAAAAGGGGACAGAGCTCCTACGAGCAGTACTTC. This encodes CASKRGQSSYEQYF.

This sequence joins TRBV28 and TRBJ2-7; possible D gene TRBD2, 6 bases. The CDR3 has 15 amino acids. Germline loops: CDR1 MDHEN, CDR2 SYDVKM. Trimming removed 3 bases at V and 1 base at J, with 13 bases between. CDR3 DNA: TGTGCCAGCAGTTTTGGGGGGACTGTTTCCTACGAGCAGTACTTC. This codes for CASSFGGTVSYEQYF.

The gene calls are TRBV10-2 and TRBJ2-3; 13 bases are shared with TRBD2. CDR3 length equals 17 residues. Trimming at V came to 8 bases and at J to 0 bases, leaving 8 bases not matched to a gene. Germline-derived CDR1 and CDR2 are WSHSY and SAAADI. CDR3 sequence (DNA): TGCGCCAGCCGACTAGCGGGGGGTTTCGCTAGCACAGATACGCAGTATTTT. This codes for CASRLAGGFASTDTQYF.

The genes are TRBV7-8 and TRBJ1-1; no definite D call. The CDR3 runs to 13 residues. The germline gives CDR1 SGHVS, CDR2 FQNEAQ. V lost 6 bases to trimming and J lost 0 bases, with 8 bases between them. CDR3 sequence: CASRSLMNTEAFF. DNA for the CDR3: TGTGCCAGCAGGAGTTTGATGAACACTGAAGCTTTCTTT.

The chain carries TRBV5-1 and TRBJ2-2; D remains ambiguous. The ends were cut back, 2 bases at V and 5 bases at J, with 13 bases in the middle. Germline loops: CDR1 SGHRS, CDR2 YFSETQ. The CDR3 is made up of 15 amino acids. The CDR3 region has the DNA TGCGCCAGCAGCTTTGGAGACCCTACGACCGGGGAGCTGTTTTTT. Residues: CASSFGDPTTGELFF.

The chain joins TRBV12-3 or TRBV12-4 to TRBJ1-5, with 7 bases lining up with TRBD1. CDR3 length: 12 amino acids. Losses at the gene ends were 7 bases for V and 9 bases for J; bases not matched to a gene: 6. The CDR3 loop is CASNNRGVPQHF. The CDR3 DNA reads TGTGCCAGCAACAACAGGGGAGTGCCCCAGCATTTT.

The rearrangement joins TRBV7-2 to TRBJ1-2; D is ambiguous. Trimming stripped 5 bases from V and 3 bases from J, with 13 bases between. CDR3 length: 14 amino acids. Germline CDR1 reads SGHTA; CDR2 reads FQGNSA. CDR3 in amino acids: CASSALGQYYGYTF. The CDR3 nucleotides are TGTGCCAGCAGCGCCCTTGGGCAGTACTATGGCTACACCTTC.

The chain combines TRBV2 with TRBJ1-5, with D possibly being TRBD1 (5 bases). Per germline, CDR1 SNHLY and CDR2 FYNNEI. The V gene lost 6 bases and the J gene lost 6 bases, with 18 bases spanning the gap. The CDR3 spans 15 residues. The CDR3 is CASSGYRQPPQPQHF. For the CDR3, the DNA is TGTGCCAGCAGCGGATACCGACAGCCTCCTCAGCCCCAGCATTTT. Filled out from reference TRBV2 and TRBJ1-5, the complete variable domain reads EPEVTQTPSHQVTQMGQEVILRCVPISNHLYFYWYRQILGQKVEFLVSFYNNEISEKSEIFDDQFSVERPDGSNFTLKIRSTKLEDSAMYFCASSGYRQPPQPQHFGDGTRLSIL.

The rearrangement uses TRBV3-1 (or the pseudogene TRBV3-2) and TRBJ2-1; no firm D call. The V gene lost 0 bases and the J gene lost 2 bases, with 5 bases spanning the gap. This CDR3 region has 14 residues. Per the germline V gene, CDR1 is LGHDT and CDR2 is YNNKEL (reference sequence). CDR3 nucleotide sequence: TGTGCCAGCAGCCAAGAAGACACCTACAATGAGCAGTTCTTC. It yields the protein CASSQEDTYNEQFF.

CDR3 nucleotide sequence: TGTGCCAGCAGCCGCGGGACAGGGAAAGAGTCACCCCTCCACTTT. It codes for CASSRGTGKESPLHF. The genes are TRBV3-1 (or the pseudogene TRBV3-2) and TRBJ1-6; 9 bases line up with TRBD1. The junction had 8 bases not matched to a gene; V was cut back by 4 bases and J by 10 bases. The CDR3 has 15 amino acids. Germline V CDR1 and CDR2: LGHDT, YNNKEL (reference sequence).